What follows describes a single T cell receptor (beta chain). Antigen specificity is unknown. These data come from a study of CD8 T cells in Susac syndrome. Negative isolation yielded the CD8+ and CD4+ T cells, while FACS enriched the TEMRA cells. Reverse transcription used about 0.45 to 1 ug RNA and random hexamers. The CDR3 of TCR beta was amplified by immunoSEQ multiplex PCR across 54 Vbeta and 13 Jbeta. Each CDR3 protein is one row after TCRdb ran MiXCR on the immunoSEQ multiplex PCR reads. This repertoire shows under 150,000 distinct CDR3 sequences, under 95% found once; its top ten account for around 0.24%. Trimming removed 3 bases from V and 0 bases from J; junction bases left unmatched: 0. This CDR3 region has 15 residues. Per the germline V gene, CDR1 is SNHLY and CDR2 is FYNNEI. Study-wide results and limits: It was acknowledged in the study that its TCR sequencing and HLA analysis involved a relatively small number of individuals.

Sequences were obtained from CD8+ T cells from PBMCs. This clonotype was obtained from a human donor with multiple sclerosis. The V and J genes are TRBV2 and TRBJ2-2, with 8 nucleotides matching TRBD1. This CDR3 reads CASSEDRANTGELFF. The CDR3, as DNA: TGTGCCAGCAGTGAGGACAGGGCGAACACCGGGGAGCTGTTTTTT. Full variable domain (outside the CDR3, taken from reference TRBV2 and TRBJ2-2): EPEVTQTPSHQVTQMGQEVILRCVPISNHLYFYWYRQILGQKVEFLVSFYNNEISEKSEIFDDQFSVERPDGSNFTLKIRSTKLEDSAMYFCASSEDRANTGELFFGEGSRLTVL.